The clone carrying this T cell receptor (beta chain) was detected many times. Its antigen is currently unknown. Genomic DNA constituted the template upon which TCR beta VDJ and CDR3 profiling was performed. TCRdb reanalysed the reads using MiXCR and keeps one entry per CDR3 protein. This table holds about 210,000 distinct CDR3 sequences, roughly 33% found once. This specimen belongs to a study of CD8+CD57+ T cells in acquired aplastic anemia. About the research overall: Among healthy donors, CD4+ cells averaged approximately 11 million reads.

Findings and limits, study-wide: The number of CD8+ CDR3 sequences shared by patients and controls was twenty-nine. Patients were compared with controls for CD8+ Simpson's diversity, and no significant difference emerged.

CDR3 size: 13 residues. Germline-derived CDR1 and CDR2 are DFQATT and SNEGSKA (reference sequence). V lost 0 bases and J lost 4, with 9 bases in between. The genes are TRBV20-1 and TRBJ1-1; no firm D call. This clonotype was obtained from a human donor in good health, serving as a control. The sample taken for sequencing was sorted CD4+, CD8+, or CD8+CD57+ T cells (not recorded which) from PBMCs. CDR3 protein: CSARDRRSTEAFF. For the CDR3, the DNA is TGCAGTGCTAGAGATCGCAGGTCCACTGAAGCTTTCTTT.